These 21 T cell receptor beta chains share one sample of origin, sequenced in a study of technical replicates of blood from a handful of donors. The method was immunoSEQ multiplex PCR; TCRdb's version includes in-frame clones alone and lacks a portion of them. The table lists some 60,000 clones, about 94% of them singletons. The sequencing sample was made of PBMCs. The receptors originated from a human donor in good health. Some clones in this sample may be carry-over from other donors' samples.

A remark on this clone: The DNA is left out, because the CDR3 cannot be placed on it with certainty; the CDR3 is given as TCRdb lists it. V is TRBV12-1 and J is TRBJ1-2; the table's D gene call, TRBD1, was not cross checked with the DNA. TRBV12-1 is assigned pseudogene status. The CDR3 region is 14 residues in length, termini included. This CDR3 reads CASSFGTGNPGYTF.

The V gene is TRBV18, the J gene TRBJ2-5, with 8 bases that match TRBD1. The CDR3 covers 17 residues. Germline V lookup: CDR1 KGHSH, CDR2 LQKENI. V lost 3 bases to trimming and J lost 4 bases; unmatched junction nucleotides: 13. CDR3 amino acids: CASSPFVDRVRRETQYF. In DNA form, the CDR3 reads TGTGCCAGCTCACCCTTCGTGGACAGGGTTAGGAGAGAGACCCAGTACTTC.

The chain employs TRBV5-8 and TRBJ1-4; the D is unclear. This CDR3 contains 14 residues. V lost 4 bases and J lost 7, with 14 bases in between. Looked up from germline, CDR1 is SGHTS and CDR2 is YDEGEE. The CDR3 nucleotides are TGTGCCAGCAGCCTGCCGGGATCTGGTGAAAAACTGTTTTTT. Residues: CASSLPGSGEKLFF.

CDR3 amino acids: CASSLELGRGPVNTQYF. The DNA of the CDR3 is TGTGCCAGCAGCTTGGAGTTGGGGCGGGGGCCCGTCAATACGCAGTATTTT. The J gene is TRBJ2-3, the V gene TRBV5-4; possibly TRBD2 for D (7 bases). Trimming removed 0 bases from V and 7 bases from J, with 21 bases in between. The CDR3 covers 17 residues. CDR1 SGHNT and CDR2 YYREEE come from the germline V gene (reference sequence). Full variable domain (missing parts from reference TRBV5-4 and TRBJ2-3): ETGVTQSPTHLIKTRGQQVTLRCSSQSGHNTVSWYQQALGQGPQFIFQYYREEENGRGNFPPRFSGLQFPNYSSELNVNALELDDSALYLCASSLELGRGPVNTQYFGPGTRLTVL.

J is TRBJ2-7 and V is TRBV6-6; a weak D match, TRBD2 (6 bases). CDR1 MNHNY and CDR2 SVGAGI come from the germline V gene (reference sequence). The V end was cut by 5 bases, the J end by 4 bases, with 12 bases between. This CDR3 comprises 13 residues. This chain's CDR3 is CASSLLGGYEQYF. CDR3 DNA sequence: TGTGCCAGCAGTCTCCTGGGGGGTTACGAGCAGTACTTC.

This chain connects TRBV29-1 to TRBJ2-5, with a weak D call TRBD1 (6 bases). V was pared by 0 bases and J by 4 bases, with 12 bases between. This CDR3 comprises 14 residues. Germline V CDR1 and CDR2: SQVTM, ANQGSEA. CDR3 protein: CSVEDLVRGETQYF. The CDR3 DNA reads TGCAGCGTTGAAGACTTAGTCAGGGGAGAGACCCAGTACTTC.

This clone has just one count. The rearrangement uses TRBV29-1 and TRBJ2-5; TRBD1 might be the D (6 bases). This CDR3 is 15 amino acids long. CDR1 and CDR2 from the germline V gene are SQVTM and ANQGSEA. Trimming stripped 4 bases from V and 4 bases from J, with 19 bases between. CDR3 sequence reads: CSVARQVWLGETQYF. In DNA form, the CDR3 reads TGCAGCGTTGCGCGACAGGTTTGGCTTGGAGAGACCCAGTACTTC.

This chain connects TRBV5-6 to TRBJ2-7, with no clear D. V was cut by 4 bases and J by 1 base, with 9 bases left in between. The CDR3 extends over 13 amino acids. Germline lookup yields CDR1 SGHDT and CDR2 YYEEEE. CDR3 sequence: CASSHPGSYEQYF. Written as DNA, the CDR3 is TGTGCCAGCAGCCACCCGGGTTCCTACGAGCAGTACTTC.

The chain uses TRBV7-9 and TRBJ2-1; TRBD1 matches 10 bases. The CDR3 sequence is 15 residues long. Germline V CDR1 and CDR2: SEHNR, FQNEAQ (reference sequence). J lost 4 bases, V lost 6 bases, and 6 bases had no gene match. CDR3 bases: TGTGCCAGCAGTCCCCGGGACAGGGGATACAATGAGCAGTTCTTC. Its protein is CASSPRDRGYNEQFF.

This chain uses TRBV7-2 with TRBJ2-7, with D maybe TRBD2 (5 bases). The ends were cut back, 4 bases at V and 4 bases at J, with 11 bases in the middle. Germline values: CDR1 SGHTA, CDR2 FQGNSA. The CDR3 spans 13 residues. The CDR3 region is CASSSRGGYEQYF. CDR3 nucleotide sequence: TGTGCCAGCAGCTCCCGAGGCGGGTACGAGCAGTACTTC.

The chain uses TRBV5-1 and TRBJ2-6; no firm D call. CDR1 and CDR2 from the germline V gene are SGHRS and YFSETQ. V was trimmed by 3 bases and J by 5 bases, leaving 15 bases between them. The CDR3 loop spans 16 amino acids. DNA for the CDR3: TGCGCCAGCAGCTCAGACGCGGTCTCGAGGGCCAACGTCCTGACTTTC. It yields the protein CASSSDAVSRANVLTF.

The genes are TRBV5-1 and TRBJ2-7, with 9 bases that match TRBD1. J lost 4 bases, V lost 4 bases, and 6 bases had no gene match. Germline CDR1 reads SGHRS; CDR2 reads YFSETQ. The CDR3 length is 14 residues. In nucleotides, the CDR3 is TGCGCCAGCAGCCCCGGACAGGGGTTTTACGAGCAGTACTTC. This sequence encodes CASSPGQGFYEQYF. Full variable domain (remainder filled in from reference TRBV5-1 and TRBJ2-7): KAGVTQTPRYLIKTRGQQVTLSCSPISGHRSVSWYQQTPGQGLQFLFEYFSETQRNKGNFPGRFSGRQFSNSRSEMNVSTLELGDSALYLCASSPGQGFYEQYFGPGTRLTVT.

This chain links TRBV7-2 with TRBJ2-7, with D maybe TRBD2 (6 bases). The length of the CDR3 is 14 residues. V lost 4 bases to trimming and J lost 7 bases, with 17 bases between them. The germline gives CDR1 SGHTA, CDR2 FQGNSA. CDR3 sequence (DNA): TGTGCCAGCAGCTCCACTCGGGGGTATGGGGAGCAGTACTTC. Its protein product is CASSSTRGYGEQYF.

This rearrangement joins TRBV2 to TRBJ2-5; D may be TRBD2 (5 bases). The V gene's germline CDR1 is SNHLY and CDR2 FYNNEI. V was clipped by 4 bases and J by 3 bases, with 12 bases between them. This CDR3 has 14 amino acids. CDR3 region: CASSGERWEETQYF. As DNA, the CDR3 is TGTGCCAGCAGTGGGGAGCGGTGGGAAGAGACCCAGTACTTC.

The gene calls are TRBV7-7 and TRBJ2-1; the D gene is possibly TRBD2 (5 bases). Trimming left V 1 base short and J 9 bases short, with 10 bases between. The CDR3 is made up of 13 amino acids. Germline V gene lookup returns CDR1 SSHAT and CDR2 FNYEAQ (reference sequence). The chain's CDR3 is CASSLELGVEQFF. Written as DNA, the CDR3 is TGTGCCAGCAGCTTAGAACTAGGAGTTGAGCAGTTCTTC.

This clone has just one count. The gene calls are TRBV4-1 and TRBJ2-3; TRBD1 matches 8 bases. From germline, CDR1 is MGHRA and CDR2 YSYEKL. The trim removed 0 bases at V and 5 bases at J, leaving 7 bases unmatched. The CDR3 is 16 residues long. The DNA of the CDR3 is TGCGCCAGCAGCCAAGAAGGGACAGGCGTTAGAGATACGCAGTATTTT. It translates to CASSQEGTGVRDTQYF.

The rearrangement joins TRBV29-1 to TRBJ1-2, with D maybe TRBD1 (6 bases). Per the germline V gene, CDR1 is SQVTM and CDR2 is ANQGSEA. The CDR3 extends over 13 amino acids. V was trimmed by 6 bases and J by 2 bases, leaving 13 bases between them. The CDR3 bases are TGCAGCGTGGGAGGGGGGAGAAACTATGGCTACACCTTC. Translated: CSVGGGRNYGYTF.

The chain carries TRBV11-2 and TRBJ2-1; a weak D match, TRBD1 (5 bases). CDR1 SGHAT and CDR2 FQNNGV come from the germline V gene. The CDR3 length is 15 residues. Trimming took off 2 bases at V and 8 bases at J, with 16 bases between the two ends. The CDR3 loop is CASSLYIGALYEQFF. CDR3 coding DNA: TGTGCCAGCAGCTTATACATAGGGGCCTTGTATGAGCAGTTCTTC.

J is TRBJ1-1 and V is TRBV4-3; D is uncertain. The CDR3 length is 13 residues. The V gene's germline CDR1 is LGHNA and CDR2 YSLEER. V dropped 2 bases and J dropped 2 bases, with 6 bases sitting between them. CDR3 in DNA: TGCGCCAGCAGCCAACAGGATAACACTGAAGCTTTCTTT. It encodes CASSQQDNTEAFF.

The chain recombines TRBV6-5 with TRBJ1-6; D may be TRBD1 (6 bases). This CDR3 is 14 amino acids long. Germline CDR1 is MNHEY and CDR2 is SVGAGI. V gave up 7 bases and J gave up 5 bases, with 12 bases separating them. The CDR3 loop is CASILSGDNSPLHF. CDR3 in DNA: TGTGCCAGCATACTATCAGGGGATAATTCACCCCTCCACTTT.

The CDR3 protein is CASSLQENTEAFF. The CDR3 nucleotides are TGTGCCAGCAGCTTACAGGAGAACACTGAAGCTTTCTTT. This chain connects TRBV7-3 to TRBJ1-1, with D uncertain. The CDR3 length is 13 residues. Germline loops: CDR1 SGHTA, CDR2 FQGTGA. V was pared by 2 bases and J by 1 base, with 5 bases between.